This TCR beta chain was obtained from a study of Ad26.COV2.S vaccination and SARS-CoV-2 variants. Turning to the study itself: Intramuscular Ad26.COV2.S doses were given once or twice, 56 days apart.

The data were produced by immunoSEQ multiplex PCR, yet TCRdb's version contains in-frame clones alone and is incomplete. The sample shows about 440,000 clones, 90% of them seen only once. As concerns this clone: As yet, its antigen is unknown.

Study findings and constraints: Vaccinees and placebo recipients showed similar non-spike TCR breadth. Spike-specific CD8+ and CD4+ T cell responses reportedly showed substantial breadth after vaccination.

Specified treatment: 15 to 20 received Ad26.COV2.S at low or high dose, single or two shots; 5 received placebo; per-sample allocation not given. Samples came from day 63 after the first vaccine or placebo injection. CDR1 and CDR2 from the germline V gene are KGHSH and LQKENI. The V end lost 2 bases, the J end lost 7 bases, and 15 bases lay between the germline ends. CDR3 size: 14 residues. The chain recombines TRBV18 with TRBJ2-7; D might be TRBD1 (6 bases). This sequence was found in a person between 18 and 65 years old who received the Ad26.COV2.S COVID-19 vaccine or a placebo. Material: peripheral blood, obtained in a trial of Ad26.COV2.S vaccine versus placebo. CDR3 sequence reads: CASSPNYRATEQYF. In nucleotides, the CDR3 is TGTGCCAGCTCACCAAACTACAGGGCTACTGAGCAGTACTTC.